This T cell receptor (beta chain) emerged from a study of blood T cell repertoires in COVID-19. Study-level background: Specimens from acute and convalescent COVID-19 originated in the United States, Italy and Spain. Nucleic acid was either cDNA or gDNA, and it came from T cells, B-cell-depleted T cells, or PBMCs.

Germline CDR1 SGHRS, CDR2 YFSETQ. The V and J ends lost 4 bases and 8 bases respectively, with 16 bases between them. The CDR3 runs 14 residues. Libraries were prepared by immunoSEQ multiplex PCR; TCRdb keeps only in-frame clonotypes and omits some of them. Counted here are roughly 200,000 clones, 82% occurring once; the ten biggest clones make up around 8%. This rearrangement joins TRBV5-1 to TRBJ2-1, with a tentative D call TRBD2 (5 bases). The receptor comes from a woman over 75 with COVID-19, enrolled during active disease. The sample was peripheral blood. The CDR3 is CASSPRTGVHEQFF. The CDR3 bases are TGCGCCAGCAGCCCGAGGACTGGGGTCCATGAGCAGTTCTTC. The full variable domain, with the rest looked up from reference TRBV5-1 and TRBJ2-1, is KAGVTQTPRYLIKTRGQQVTLSCSPISGHRSVSWYQQTPGQGLQFLFEYFSETQRNKGNFPGRFSGRQFSNSRSEMNVSTLELGDSALYLCASSPRTGVHEQFFGPGTRLTVL.